This T cell receptor beta chain was observed in a study of shared clonotypes between healthy human individuals. The study's findings and limits: Sorted-subset samples were not fully sequenced, rarefaction indicated. Researchers sampled only blood; tissue repertoires likely differ. With few donors, the genetic and exposure-history diversity represented was limited.

From germline, CDR1 is SGHVS and CDR2 FQNEAQ. Trimming took off 1 base at V and 0 bases at J, with 12 bases between the two ends. The CDR3 is made up of 17 amino acids. Authors' analysis steps: From ImmunoSEQ came sequences covering only the junction and carrying no quality scores, so filtering differed. Generated by immunoSEQ multiplex PCR, the TCRdb table keeps only in-frame clones and is missing some. V, J and clone size are those of that table, while D and trimming were read from the DNA. The sample holds 600,000 to 700,000 clones, around three quarters seen once. As concerns this clone: Its antigen is unidentified.

The TCR was taken from a woman in her twenties or thirties in good health. The V gene is TRBV7-8, the J gene TRBJ2-2, with D unclear. What was sequenced was memory CD4+ T cells sorted from blood. Subset in this sample: CD45RA-negative fraction. The chain's CDR3 is CASSLGIQHSNTGELFF. The CDR3 coding sequence is TGTGCCAGCAGCTTAGGGATACAGCACTCGAACACCGGGGAGCTGTTTTTT. The full variable domain, its missing parts supplied by reference TRBV7-8 and TRBJ2-2, is GAGVSQSPRYKVAKRGQDVALRCDPISGHVSLFWYQQALGQGPEFLTYFQNEAQLDKSGLPSDRFFAERPEGSVSTLKIQRTQQEDSAVYLCASSLGIQHSNTGELFFGEGSRLTVL.